This TCR beta chain comes out of a study of OX40 agonist ivuxolimab in advanced cancers. Here immunoSEQ multiplex PCR was the method, and the copy in TCRdb shows in-frame clones only, minus some. The sample lists about 55,000 clones, about 80% seen once, with 4% to 4.5% in the top ten. Looked up from germline, CDR1 is SGHAT and CDR2 is FQNNGV. The CDR3 is 15 residues long. Trimming stripped 3 bases from V and 4 bases from J, with 15 bases between. General study findings and limits: The average count of expanded clones was higher among CD8+ T cells than among CD4+.

Prior autoimmune disease or systemic immunosuppression barred patients. Concerning this clone: What it binds is unknown.

The gene calls are TRBV11-2 and TRBJ1-1, with D possibly matching TRBD1 (5 bases). This receptor was obtained from an adult with an advanced solid tumor such as melanoma, head and neck, liver or kidney cancer. Sequenced material: CD4+ or CD8+ T cells sorted from blood, taken in a trial of the OX40 agonist ivuxolimab. The CDR3 is CASSLNPRQGTEAFF. CDR3 DNA: TGTGCCAGCAGCTTGAACCCCCGCCAGGGCACTGAAGCTTTCTTT.